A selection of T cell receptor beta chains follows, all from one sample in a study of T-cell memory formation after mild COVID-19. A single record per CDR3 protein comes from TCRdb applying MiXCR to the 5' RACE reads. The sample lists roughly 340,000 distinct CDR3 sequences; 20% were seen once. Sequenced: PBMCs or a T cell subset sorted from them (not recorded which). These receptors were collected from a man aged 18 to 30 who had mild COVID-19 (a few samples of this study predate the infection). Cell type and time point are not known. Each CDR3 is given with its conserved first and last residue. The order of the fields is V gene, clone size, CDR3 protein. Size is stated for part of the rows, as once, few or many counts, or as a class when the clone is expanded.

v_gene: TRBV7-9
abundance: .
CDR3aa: CASSFSGQATDTQYF

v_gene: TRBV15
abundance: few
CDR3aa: CATSREGRQGGKLFF

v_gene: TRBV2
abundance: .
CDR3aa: CASSRDTSGELFF

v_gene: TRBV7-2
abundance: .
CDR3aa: CASSLMRGTNTEAFF

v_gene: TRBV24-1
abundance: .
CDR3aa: CATSRGRWTTDTQYF

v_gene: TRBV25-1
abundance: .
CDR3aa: CASSEGGGSTEAFF

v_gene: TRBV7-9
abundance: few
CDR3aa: CASSSRQAHTEAFF

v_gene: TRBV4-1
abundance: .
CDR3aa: CASSRQIGAGGPVEQFF

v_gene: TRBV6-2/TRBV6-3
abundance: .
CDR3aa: CASSARAGSNTGELFF

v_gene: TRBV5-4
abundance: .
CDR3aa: CASRGGQTGPGGELFF

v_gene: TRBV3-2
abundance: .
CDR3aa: CASSRGTGGLDEQFF

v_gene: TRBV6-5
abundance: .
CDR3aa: CASSSPGQAKNIQYF

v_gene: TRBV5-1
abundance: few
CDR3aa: CASSLRGPGTGELFF

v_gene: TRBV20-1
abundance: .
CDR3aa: CSAALRGPRGNEQFF

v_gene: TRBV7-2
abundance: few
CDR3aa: CASTQRVSGNTIYF

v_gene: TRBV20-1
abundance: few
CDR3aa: CSARGTETTDTQYF

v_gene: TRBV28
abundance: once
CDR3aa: CASTPGGGKGTEAFF

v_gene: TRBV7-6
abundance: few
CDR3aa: CASSQQGGLEVYF

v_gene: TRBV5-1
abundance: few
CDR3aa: CASSLLGPKDAGELFF

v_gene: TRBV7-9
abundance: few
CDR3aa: CASSSTGSSYEQYF

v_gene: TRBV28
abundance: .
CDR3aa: CASSYPWERKETQYF

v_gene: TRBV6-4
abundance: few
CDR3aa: CASSDNGDTQYF

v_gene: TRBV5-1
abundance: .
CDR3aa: CASRPGGGQSNSGANVLTF

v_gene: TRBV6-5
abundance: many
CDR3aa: CASSTEGRGNEKLFF

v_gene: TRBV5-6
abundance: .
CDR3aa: CASSFGTGGSTEAFF

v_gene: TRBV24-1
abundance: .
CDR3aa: CATSGEQLNYGYTF

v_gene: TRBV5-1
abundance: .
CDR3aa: CASSLEALEQFF

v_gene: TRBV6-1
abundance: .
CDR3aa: CASSGTGDKQYF

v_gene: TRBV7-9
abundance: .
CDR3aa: CASSLAPITRAARTQYF

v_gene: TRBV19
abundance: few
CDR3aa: CASSMAPDRGEGELFF

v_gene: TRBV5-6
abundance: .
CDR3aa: CASSRTSGGAEETQYF

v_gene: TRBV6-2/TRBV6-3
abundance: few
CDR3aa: CASSTGGNYEQFF

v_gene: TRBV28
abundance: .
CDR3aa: CASNLGGKDYGYTF

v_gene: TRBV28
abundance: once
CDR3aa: CASNEGGYFTGELFF

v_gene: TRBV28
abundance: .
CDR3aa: CASSLRGRLGYTF

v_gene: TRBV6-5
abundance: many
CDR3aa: CASRREGAYGYTF

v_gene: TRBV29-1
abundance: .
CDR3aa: CSVGVTSETQYF

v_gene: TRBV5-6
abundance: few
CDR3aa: CASSLRAQGQKETQYF

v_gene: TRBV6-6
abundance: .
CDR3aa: CASSYPEAEPQETQYF

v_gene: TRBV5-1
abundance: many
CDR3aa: CASSLGTGNTIYF

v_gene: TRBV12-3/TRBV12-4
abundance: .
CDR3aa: CASSSGFWETQYF

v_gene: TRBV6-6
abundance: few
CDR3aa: CAEAEFNTEAFF

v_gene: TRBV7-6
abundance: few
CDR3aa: CASSLTLQETQYF

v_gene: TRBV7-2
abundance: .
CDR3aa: CASSLYQGDLYGYTF

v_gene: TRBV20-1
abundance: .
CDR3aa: CSARVGQGHSPLHF

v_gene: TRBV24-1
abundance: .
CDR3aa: CATSARLTGAWNEQFF

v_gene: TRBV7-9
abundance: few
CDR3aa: CASSRTSGYTF

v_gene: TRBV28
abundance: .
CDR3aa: CASTRGSETQYF

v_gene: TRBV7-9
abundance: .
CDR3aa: CASTLSWEAFF

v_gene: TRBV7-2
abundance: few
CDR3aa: CASSFRGPLTDTQYF

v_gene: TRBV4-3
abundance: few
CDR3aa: CASSLRLVEYEQYF

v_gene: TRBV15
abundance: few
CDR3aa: CATSRVRGARTGELFF

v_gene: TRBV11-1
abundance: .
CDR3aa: CASSPVSGADEQFF

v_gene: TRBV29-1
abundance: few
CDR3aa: CSAEPRGETAAFF

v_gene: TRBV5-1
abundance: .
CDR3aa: CASSWETANYGYTF